The rows below give T cell receptor beta chains drawn from one sample of a study of cytomegalovirus exposure and HLA in healthy donors. Method: immunoSEQ multiplex PCR; TCRdb's copy keeps in-frame clones and lacks some. The repertoire holds some 140,000 clones, about 83% seen once, with about 4% in the top ten. Sequencing used PBMCs. Receptor source: a woman between 40 and 50 years old in good health and CMV-seronegative. The CDR3 runs from the conserved cysteine through the conserved F or W. The order of the fields is V gene, clone size, D gene, J gene, CDR3 protein, CDR3 DNA. The D gene is left open where the match is weak. For some rows the clone size is stated as once, few or many, or as a class when expanded; others skip it.

TRBV7-2	-	TRBD2	TRBJ2-1	CASSPRLAGTYNEQFF	TGTGCCAGCAGCCCACGACTAGCGGGGACCTACAATGAGCAGTTCTTC
TRBV6-5	-	TRBD1	TRBJ2-7	CASRFRGLVYEQYF	TGTGCCAGCAGGTTCAGGGGGCTCGTCTACGAGCAGTACTTC
TRBV5-6	-	TRBD1	TRBJ2-1	CASSLGTGRGYNEQFF	TGTGCCAGCAGCTTAGGGACAGGGAGAGGCTACAATGAGCAGTTCTTC
TRBV2	once	-	TRBJ1-3	CASQGQTGNTIYF	TGTGCCAGCCAAGGACAGACTGGAAACACCATATATTTT
TRBV28	-	TRBD1	TRBJ1-2	CASRAGGKDHYGYTF	TGTGCCAGCAGGGCAGGGGGAAAGGATCACTATGGCTACACCTTC
TRBV2	-	TRBD1	TRBJ1-1	CASSSTPNSGGSAFF	TGTGCCAGCAGTTCAACACCCAATTCAGGGGGCTCAGCTTTCTTT
TRBV7-2	-	TRBD2	TRBJ2-2	CASSQGLVSTGELFF	TGTGCCAGCAGCCAAGGACTAGTTTCCACCGGGGAGCTGTTTTTT
TRBV6-5	-	-	TRBJ2-2	CASIKNTGELFF	TGTGCCAGCATCAAGAACACCGGGGAGCTGTTTTTT
TRBV10-1	-	-	TRBJ1-2	CASPRDGPF	TGCGCCAGCCCCCGGGATGGTCCTTTC
TRBV5-1	-	TRBD1	TRBJ2-7	CASSPGTGEREQYF	TGCGCCAGCAGCCCGGGGACAGGGGAACGCGAGCAGTACTTC
TRBV10-3	once	TRBD1	TRBJ1-5	CAISEQQGAPQPQHF	TGTGCCATCAGTGAGCAACAGGGGGCTCCTCAGCCCCAGCATTTT
TRBV5-1	-	-	TRBJ2-7	CASSSRQGNYEQYF	TGCGCCAGCAGCTCACGGCAGGGAAACTACGAGCAGTACTTC
TRBV7-7	-	TRBD1	TRBJ2-1	CASSSGQASGFDEQFF	TGTGCTAGCAGTTCGGGACAGGCTTCGGGGTTCGATGAGCAGTTCTTC
TRBV25-1	-	-	TRBJ1-2	CASSAAGRVDGYTF	TGTGCCAGCAGCGCGGCGGGGAGGGTCGATGGCTACACCTTC
TRBV6-1	-	TRBD1	TRBJ1-2	CASRGTGDGYGYTF	TGTGCCAGCAGAGGGACAGGGGATGGCTATGGCTACACCTTC
TRBV5-1	-	-	TRBJ1-2	CTSSLKQGGPYGYTF	TGCACCAGCAGCTTAAAACAGGGTGGTCCCTATGGCTACACCTTC
TRBV15	-	-	TRBJ1-1	CATSREAGKNTEAFF	TGTGCCACCAGCAGAGAGGCAGGGAAGAACACTGAAGCTTTCTTT
TRBV7-8	once	TRBD1	TRBJ2-7	CASRLGEGASYEQYF	TGTGCCAGCAGACTGGGAGAGGGGGCGAGCTACGAGCAGTACTTC
TRBV30	once	TRBD1	TRBJ1-1	CAVRQGVTEAFF	TGTGCCGTACGACAGGGGGTCACTGAAGCTTTCTTT
TRBV10-2	-	-	TRBJ1-2	CASNEPGTNYGYTF	TGCGCCAGCAACGAACCGGGTACGAACTATGGCTACACCTTC
TRBV11-2	few	TRBD1	TRBJ2-6	CASSLERGTGGYSGANVLTF	TGTGCCAGCAGCTTAGAGCGAGGGACAGGGGGTTACTCTGGGGCCAACGTCCTGACTTTC
TRBV7-9	few	TRBD1	TRBJ1-1	CASSPGTGVLKNTEAFF	TGTGCCAGCAGCCCAGGGACAGGGGTCCTGAAGAACACTGAAGCTTTCTTT
TRBV7-6	-	TRBD2	TRBJ2-1	CASSRLRTSVARSDEQFF	TGTGCCAGCAGCCGACTGAGGACTAGCGTCGCAAGATCGGATGAGCAGTTCTTC
TRBV25-1	-	-	TRBJ2-3	CASRGDWTDTQYF	TGTGCCAGCCGCGGGGACTGGACAGATACGCAGTATTTT
TRBV5-4	-	TRBD1	TRBJ1-2	CASSGITGVDGYTF	TGTGCCAGCAGCGGAATCACAGGGGTGGATGGCTACACCTTC
TRBV5-4	-	-	TRBJ2-2	CASSLADPTGELFF	TGTGCCAGCAGCTTAGCGGATCCCACCGGGGAGCTGTTTTTT